These 19 T cell receptor beta chains share one sample of origin, sequenced in a study of post-analysis software for immune sequencing data. Study-level findings and limits: In patients, five or six TRBV segments were more frequent than in controls, with TRBV5-6, TRBV5-1 and TRBV20-1 among them.

No antigen has been identified for these receptors. Tagging with unique molecular identifiers was a feature of the TCR beta cDNA libraries. MiXCR was run by TCRdb on the PCR reads, yielding one entry per CDR3 protein. The sample lists about 460,000 distinct CDR3 sequences, under 55% occurring once. The specimen was blood. The receptors derive from a girl between 10 and 17 years old with multiple sclerosis.

The CDR3 region is CASSGSSGYEQYF. For the CDR3, the DNA is TGCGCCAGCAGTGGCTCCTCGGGCTACGAGCAGTACTTC. The V and J genes are TRBV10-2 and TRBJ2-7; D is unclear. Trimming removed 4 bases from V and 3 bases from J, with 10 bases in between. The CDR3 runs 13 residues. Germline loops: CDR1 WSHSY, CDR2 SAAADI.

This clonotype has only a few counts. The chain is built from TRBV7-9 and TRBJ2-5, with a tentative D call TRBD2 (6 bases). Germline CDR1 is SEHNR and CDR2 is FQNEAQ (reference sequence). Trimming shortened V by 2 bases and J by 2 bases, and 15 bases separated the two germline ends. The length of the CDR3 is 16 residues. The CDR3 protein is CASSLRGGGIQETQYF. The CDR3 DNA follows: TGTGCCAGCAGCTTACGTGGAGGCGGGATTCAAGAGACCCAGTACTTC.

In this sample, this clonotype turned up a few times. The chain recombines TRBV5-1 with TRBJ2-4, with TRBD2 identical over 11 bases. The assigned J gene may be wrong: the sequence end matches TRBJ2-7 better. This CDR3 spans 16 amino acids. Looked up from germline, CDR1 is SGHRS and CDR2 is YFSETQ. The CDR3 DNA reads as TGCGCCAGCAGCTTGGGGGGACTAGCGGCAGACTACGAGCAGTACTTC. The encoded protein is CASSLGGLAADYEQYF.

The chain is built from TRBV3-1 and TRBJ2-1; 7 nucleotides agree with TRBD2. The trim removed 0 bases at V and 6 bases at J, leaving 8 bases unmatched. The length of the CDR3 is 16 residues. CDR1 LGHDT and CDR2 YNNKEL come from the germline V gene (reference sequence). CDR3 sequence reads: CASSQDAASGGNEQFF. The CDR3, as DNA: TGTGCCAGCAGCCAAGATGCGGCTAGCGGAGGCAATGAGCAGTTCTTC.

Comments on this clonotype: One junction end does not reproduce the germline sequence, and a read error may be involved. The chain uses TRBV10-3 and TRBJ2-4; 8 nucleotides agree with TRBD2. Germline CDR1 is ENHRY and CDR2 is SYGVKD. The CDR3 has 16 amino acids. CDR3 bases: TGTGTCATCAGTGGGTCGGGACTAGACCCCAAAAACATTCAGTACTTC. It is translated as CVISGSGLDPKNIQYF.

This clonotype was recorded many times. The gene calls are TRBV12-3 or TRBV12-4 and TRBJ2-7; D not resolved. V lost 8 bases, J lost 0 bases, and 11 bases lay in between. The CDR3 runs to 13 residues. The CDR3 DNA is TGTGCCAGCTCGTCGGGCAGCTCCTACGAGCAGTACTTC. Its translation: CASSSGSSYEQYF.

The gene calls are TRBV9 and TRBJ2-3; D possibly corresponds to TRBD1 (6 bases). Trimming pared 3 bases from V and 0 bases from J, leaving 17 bases between. Germline CDR1 SGDLS, CDR2 YYNGEE. This CDR3 is built from 17 residues. CDR3 nucleotide sequence: TGTGCCAGCAGCGCGATCCCTAGGACAGATAGCACAGATACGCAGTATTTT. This encodes CASSAIPRTDSTDTQYF.

The V gene is TRBV28, the J gene TRBJ2-1, with 11 bases that match TRBD1. Losses at the gene ends were 10 bases for V and 5 bases for J; bases not matched to a gene: 7. The germline gives CDR1 MDHEN, CDR2 SYDVKM. The CDR3 contains 14 residues. The CDR3 is CATEDRGLDNEQFF. Written as DNA, the CDR3 is TGTGCCACCGAGGACAGGGGGCTTGACAATGAGCAGTTCTTC.

The sample holds one count of this clonotype. The rearrangement joins TRBV19 to TRBJ2-1, with 13 bases fitting TRBD2. V was pared by 11 bases and J by 7 bases, with 8 bases of the junction left unmatched. The CDR3 runs to 14 residues. Per the germline V gene, CDR1 is LNHDA and CDR2 is SQIVND (reference sequence). The CDR3 reads CAHGLAGERNEQFF. The DNA for the CDR3 is TGTGCCCATGGACTAGCGGGAGAGAGAAATGAGCAGTTCTTC. The whole variable domain, remainder taken from reference TRBV19 and TRBJ2-1, is DGGITQSPKYLFRKEGQNVTLSCEQNLNHDAMYWYRQDPGQGLRLIYYSQIVNDFQKGDIAEGYSVSREKKESFPLTVTSAQKNPTAFYLCAHGLAGERNEQFFGPGTRLTVL.

The chain links TRBV6-6 to TRBJ2-1, with TRBD2 matching over 12 bases. The J call may be mistaken, given a closer DNA end match to TRBJ2-7. Per the germline V gene, CDR1 is MNHNY and CDR2 is SVGAGI (reference sequence). The CDR3 has 15 amino acids. The CDR3 DNA is TGTGCCAGCAGTTACGCGACTAGCGGGGGTAATGAGCAGTACTTC. It encodes CASSYATSGGNEQYF.

This rearrangement joins TRBV7-9 to TRBJ1-5; 9 nucleotides line up with TRBD1. CDR1 and CDR2 (germline): SEHNR, FQNEAQ (reference sequence). The CDR3 runs 17 residues. The V gene end was trimmed by 4 bases and the J gene end by 1 base; junction bases not matched to a gene: 8. CDR3 in DNA: TGTGCCAGCAGCTCGGACAGGGGAGGTGAGAGCAATCAGCCCCAGCATTTT. This gives the protein CASSSDRGGESNQPQHF.

This chain uses TRBV4-1 with TRBJ1-1, with D possibly matching TRBD1 (5 bases). Trimming pared 1 base from V and 3 bases from J, leaving 12 bases between. The germline V gene has CDR1 MGHRA and CDR2 YSYEKL. This CDR3 has 15 residues. The CDR3 nucleotides are TGCGCCAGCAGCCAAGTCCAGGGCACGGACACTGAAGCTTTCTTT. Protein: CASSQVQGTDTEAFF.

This clonotype was counted between two and nine times. The chain has TRBV6-1 and TRBJ2-3; D may match TRBD1 or TRBD2 (6 bases each). The CDR3 loop spans 17 amino acids. Germline CDR1 is MNHNS and CDR2 is SASEGT. V gave up 5 bases and J gave up 0 bases, with 18 bases separating them. The CDR3 DNA reads TGTGCCAGCAGTCGCACGGGACCCGGGGGCAGCACAGATACGCAGTATTTT. This codes for CASSRTGPGGSTDTQYF.

The chain joins TRBV29-1 to TRBJ1-2, with 8 nucleotides matching TRBD1. This CDR3 has 14 amino acids. V shed 5 bases and J 4 bases; nucleotides not matched to a gene: 9. In germline, CDR1 is SQVTM, CDR2 ANQGSEA. CDR3 region: CSVISGQGGYGYTF. The DNA for the CDR3 is TGCAGCGTTATCAGCGGACAGGGCGGCTATGGCTACACCTTC.

This clonotype occurred a few times. V usage is TRBV20-1 and J usage is TRBJ2-1; unclear D gene. The V end was cut by 5 bases, the J end by 7 bases, with 15 bases between. CDR1 is DFQATT, CDR2 SNEGSKA, per germline (reference sequence). The CDR3 consists of 13 residues. Here the CDR3 reads CSAYGPTGNEQFF. The CDR3 coding sequence is TGCAGTGCTTACGGACCAACTGGTAATGAGCAGTTCTTC.

This chain links TRBV18 with TRBJ1-5; no definite D call. Germline V lookup: CDR1 KGHSH, CDR2 LQKENI. This CDR3 contains 15 residues. The ends were cut back, 3 bases at V and 0 bases at J, with 9 bases in the middle. The DNA for the CDR3 is TGTGCCAGCTCACCGAACAGCTATAGCAATCAGCCCCAGCATTTT. Its protein is CASSPNSYSNQPQHF. Supplemented by reference TRBV18 and TRBJ1-5, the full variable domain reads NAGVMQNPRHLVRRRGQEARLRCSPMKGHSHVYWYRQLPEEGLKFMVYLQKENIIDESGMPKERFSAEFPKEGPSILRIQQVVRGDSAAYFCASSPNSYSNQPQHFGDGTRLSIL.

This clonotype was counted once. DNA of the CDR3: TGCGCCAGCAGCCAGGCCCCGGGCACAGATACGCAGTATTTT. This gives the protein CASSQAPGTDTQYF. This chain connects TRBV4-1 to TRBJ2-3; D is undetermined. The germline V and J ends were trimmed by 3 bases and 1 base, with 8 bases remaining between them. Germline-derived CDR1 and CDR2 are MGHRA and YSYEKL. This CDR3 has 14 amino acids.

This chain connects TRBV20-1 to TRBJ2-5; weak D call: TRBD2 (5 bases). Germline V gene lookup returns CDR1 DFQATT and CDR2 SNEGSKA (reference sequence). This CDR3 spans 12 amino acids. Between the trimmed V and J ends, which lost 6 bases and 11 bases, there was a span of 19 bases. As DNA, the CDR3 is TGCAGTGCCCGGAGGCTGAGCAATGAGCAGTACTTC. This sequence encodes CSARRLSNEQYF.

This clonotype was counted only a few times. This sequence joins TRBV18 and TRBJ2-7, with 10 bases that match TRBD1. Germline lookup yields CDR1 KGHSH and CDR2 LQKENI. V lost 4 bases and J lost 3; bases outside the gene matches: 3. There are 14 residues in the CDR3. CDR3 bases: TGTGCCAGCTCACTGGGACAGGGGAACTACGAGCAGTACTTC. Its protein product is CASSLGQGNYEQYF.